These T cell receptor beta chains were read from a single sample in a study of blood T cell repertoires in COVID-19. Generated by immunoSEQ multiplex PCR, the TCRdb table keeps only in-frame clones and is missing some. The top ten hold roughly 2.5% of the sample, which has 230,000 or so clones, approximately 89% seen once. Input material: PBMCs or T cells enriched from blood (not recorded which). These receptors all come from a woman aged 40 to 50 with acute COVID-19. The CDR3 runs from the conserved cysteine through the conserved F or W. A D gene is named only where the DNA matches it firmly. A row's size may be missing; if present it is once, few, many or a size class.

TRBV11-2	once	NA	TRBJ1-5	CASSFGGMGNQPQHF	TGTGCCAGCAGCTTCGGGGGGATGGGCAATCAGCCCCAGCATTTT
TRBV4-3	NA	NA	TRBJ1-6	CASSQEYGRNSPLHF	TGCGCCAGCAGCCAAGAATACGGTCGGAATTCACCCCTCCACTTT
TRBV19	NA	NA	TRBJ1-2	CASSIVNRVDGYTF	TGTGCCAGTAGTATAGTAAACAGGGTGGATGGCTACACCTTC
TRBV7-2	once	NA	TRBJ2-2	CASRRRGLWVNGELFF	TGTGCCAGCAGGAGGAGGGGGCTATGGGTAAACGGGGAGCTGTTTTTT
TRBV10-1	NA	TRBD1	TRBJ1-1	CASRTGEVYTDTEAFF	TGCGCCAGCAGGACAGGGGAGGTTTATACGGACACTGAAGCTTTCTTT
TRBV5-4	NA	TRBD2	TRBJ2-2	CASSPGLAGPTGELFF	TGTGCCAGCAGCCCGGGACTAGCGGGCCCCACCGGGGAGCTGTTTTTT
TRBV18	once	NA	TRBJ2-7	CASSPGGQPYEQYF	TGTGCCAGCTCACCGGGGGGACAGCCCTACGAGCAGTACTTC
TRBV2	NA	NA	TRBJ2-3	CASSDNTDTQYF	TGTGCCAGCAGTGACAACACAGATACGCAGTATTTT
TRBV6-5	few	TRBD1	TRBJ1-2	CASSWTGDSTNYGYTF	TGTGCCAGCAGTTGGACCGGGGACAGCACTAACTATGGCTACACCTTC
TRBV6-5	NA	NA	TRBJ2-3	CASSYSQGTDTQYF	TGTGCCAGCAGTTACTCCCAGGGCACAGATACGCAGTATTTT
TRBV10-3	NA	TRBD1	TRBJ1-1	CAISADRGLTEAFF	TGTGCCATCAGCGCCGACAGGGGGCTTACTGAAGCTTTCTTT
TRBV11-2	NA	TRBD1	TRBJ2-5	CASSTRTGRYQETQYF	TGTGCCAGCAGCACACGGACAGGAAGATACCAAGAGACCCAGTACTTC
TRBV15	few	NA	TRBJ1-1	CATSRDYPLQGLNTEAFF	TGTGCCACCAGCAGAGATTACCCCCTACAGGGCTTGAACACTGAAGCTTTCTTT
TRBV5-6	NA	TRBD1	TRBJ1-2	CASSGTGGTDYGYTF	TGTGCCAGCAGCGGAACAGGGGGAACGGACTATGGCTACACCTTC
TRBV18	NA	NA	TRBJ1-5	CASSRSGSDQPQHF	TGTGCCAGCTCACGGTCAGGGTCAGATCAGCCCCAGCATTTT
TRBV11-3	NA	TRBD2	TRBJ2-1	CASSPIAGVGNEQFF	TGTGCCAGCAGCCCCATAGCGGGAGTAGGCAATGAGCAGTTCTTC
TRBV7-8	NA	NA	TRBJ2-1	CASSLVGLANEQFF	TGTGCCAGCAGCTTAGTTGGGCTGGCCAATGAGCAGTTCTTC
TRBV15	NA	TRBD1	TRBJ1-2	CATSREETGDYGYTF	TGTGCCACCAGCAGAGAGGAGACAGGGGACTATGGCTACACCTTC
TRBV6-2/TRBV6-3	NA	NA	TRBJ1-6	CASSSAGVDNSPLHF	TGTGCCAGCAGTTCCGCGGGAGTAGATAATTCACCCCTCCACTTT
TRBV6-2/TRBV6-3	many	NA	TRBJ2-7	CASSYSFYSLFDEQYF	TGTGCCAGCAGTTACTCGTTTTACAGCTTGTTCGACGAGCAGTACTTC
TRBV24-1	NA	TRBD1	TRBJ2-3	CATSETTGGSDTQYF	TGTGCCACCAGTGAAACTACAGGGGGCTCAGATACGCAGTATTTT
TRBV5-4	NA	TRBD1	TRBJ1-1	CASSLSRGTEAFF	TGTGCCAGCAGCTTGTCCAGGGGGACTGAAGCTTTCTTT
TRBV5-1	NA	NA	TRBJ1-2	CASSLGRALGYGYTF	TGCGCCAGCAGCTTAGGCAGGGCCTTAGGGTATGGCTACACCTTC
TRBV11-3	NA	NA	TRBJ1-1	CASSLDAATEAFF	TGTGCCAGCAGCTTAGATGCGGCCACTGAAGCTTTCTTT
TRBV19	NA	NA	TRBJ2-5	CASSVGGQQAQYF	TGTGCCAGTAGCGTGGGGGGGCAGCAGGCCCAGTACTTC
TRBV29-1	NA	NA	TRBJ2-3	CSVSQGGTDTQYF	TGCAGCGTATCACAGGGGGGGACAGATACGCAGTATTTT
TRBV28	NA	TRBD1	TRBJ1-2	CASSLPGQGPYYGYTF	TGTGCCAGCAGTCTACCCGGACAGGGACCCTACTATGGCTACACCTTC
TRBV5-4	NA	NA	TRBJ1-2	CASSLEQGWSGYTF	TGTGCCAGCAGCTTGGAACAGGGTTGGAGTGGCTACACCTTC
TRBV7-2	NA	NA	TRBJ1-1	CASSFDAGRNTEAFF	TGTGCCAGCAGCTTCGACGCAGGGCGGAACACTGAAGCTTTCTTT
TRBV11-2	NA	NA	TRBJ1-3	CASSRDPGNTIYF	TGTGCCAGCAGCCGGGATCCTGGAAACACCATATATTTT
TRBV5-1	NA	NA	TRBJ1-6	CASSLSGNSYNSPLHF	TGCGCCAGCAGCTTGTCTGGCAACTCCTATAATTCACCCCTCCACTTT
TRBV2	NA	TRBD2	TRBJ2-3	CASGDPGGSDTQYF	TGTGCCAGCGGCGATCCGGGGGGGAGTGATACGCAGTATTTT
TRBV10-3	NA	TRBD1	TRBJ2-3	CAISVGTGVSTDTQYF	TGTGCCATCAGTGTGGGGACAGGGGTCAGCACAGATACGCAGTATTTT
TRBV24-1	NA	NA	TRBJ1-1	CATSAGGGNTEAFF	TGTGCCACCAGTGCAGGCGGGGGGAACACTGAAGCTTTCTTT
TRBV15	NA	NA	TRBJ1-1	CATRQVDTTEAFF	TGTGCCACCCGACAGGTAGATACGACTGAAGCTTTCTTT
TRBV18	NA	NA	TRBJ1-1	CASSLLRQDEAFF	TGTGCCAGCTCACTACTTAGACAGGATGAAGCTTTCTTT
TRBV5-5	NA	NA	TRBJ1-6	CASSLWMAGRSPLHF	TGTGCCAGCAGCTTGTGGATGGCAGGGCGTTCACCCCTCCACTTT
TRBV2	NA	TRBD1	TRBJ1-1	CASSDSRDRDNTEAFF	TGTGCCAGCAGTGACTCCCGGGACAGGGATAACACTGAAGCTTTCTTT
TRBV7-9	NA	NA	TRBJ2-1	CASRHSEEQFF	TGTGCCAGCAGGCACAGTGAGGAGCAGTTCTTC
TRBV29-1	NA	NA	TRBJ1-1	CSVEGGSLVNTEAFF	TGCAGCGTTGAAGGAGGGTCTCTAGTGAACACTGAAGCTTTCTTT
TRBV28	NA	TRBD1	TRBJ2-3	CASRQQGVSTDTQYF	TGTGCCAGCAGACAACAGGGGGTTAGCACAGATACGCAGTATTTT
TRBV5-1	NA	NA	TRBJ2-2	CASSLERPAGELFF	TGCGCCAGCAGCTTGGAGCGTCCAGCCGGGGAGCTGTTTTTT
TRBV6-4	few	TRBD2	TRBJ2-3	CASSGSGSGTDTQYF	TGTGCCAGCAGTGGAAGCGGGAGTGGCACAGATACGCAGTATTTT
TRBV28	NA	NA	TRBJ1-3	CASGRDSGNTIYF	TGTGCCAGCGGGCGGGACTCTGGAAACACCATATATTTT
TRBV9	NA	TRBD1	TRBJ2-3	CARSRYRDRGTDTQYF	TGTGCCAGAAGTAGATACCGGGACAGAGGGACAGATACGCAGTATTTT
TRBV6-4	NA	TRBD1	TRBJ2-1	CASSEGTADYNEQFF	TGTGCCAGCAGTGAGGGGACAGCTGACTACAATGAGCAGTTCTTC
TRBV9	NA	NA	TRBJ2-7	CASSGTANDEQYF	TGTGCCAGCAGCGGGACAGCCAACGACGAGCAGTACTTC
TRBV4-3	NA	NA	TRBJ2-2	CASSQVGTGELFF	TGCGCCAGCAGCCAAGTCGGGACCGGGGAGCTGTTTTTT
TRBV20-1	NA	TRBD2	TRBJ2-5	CSASSGRGRETQYF	TGCAGTGCTAGTAGCGGGAGGGGGAGAGAGACCCAGTACTTC
TRBV10-2	once	NA	TRBJ1-5	CASSEQRDQPQHF	TGCGCCAGCAGTGAGCAGCGAGATCAGCCCCAGCATTTT
TRBV21-1	NA	NA	TRBJ1-2	CASSKRGQGPYGYTF	TGTGCCAGCAGCAAAAGGGGGCAGGGGCCATATGGCTACACCTTC
TRBV7-8	once	NA	TRBJ1-4	CASSFRGRNEKLFF	TGTGCCAGCAGCTTCAGGGGTCGGAATGAAAAACTGTTTTTT
TRBV6-1	NA	TRBD1	TRBJ1-2	CASSERDRTKRGYTF	TGTGCCAGCAGTGAGAGGGACAGGACCAAGAGAGGCTACACCTTC
TRBV5-1	NA	TRBD2	TRBJ2-3	CASSSRLAGVTDTQYF	TGCGCCAGCAGCTCCCGACTAGCGGGAGTCACAGATACGCAGTATTTT
TRBV7-6	NA	TRBD1	TRBJ1-6	CASSAGTGANSPLHF	TGTGCCAGCAGCGCGGGGACAGGGGCTAATTCACCCCTCCACTTT
TRBV4-3	NA	NA	TRBJ2-1	CASSQDVSGHMYNEQFF	TGCGCCAGCAGCCAAGATGTTAGCGGTCATATGTACAATGAGCAGTTCTTC
TRBV4-1	NA	TRBD1	TRBJ1-4	CASSPGTGGWDEKLFF	TGCGCCAGCAGCCCCGGGACAGGGGGATGGGATGAAAAACTGTTTTTT
TRBV9	NA	TRBD1	TRBJ1-6	CASSAGQGANSPLHF	TGTGCCAGCAGCGCGGGACAGGGAGCCAATTCACCCCTCCACTTT
TRBV5-1	once	TRBD1	TRBJ2-5	CASRPRLTGGGETQYF	TGCGCCAGCCGCCCTCGGCTAACAGGGGGTGGAGAGACCCAGTACTTC